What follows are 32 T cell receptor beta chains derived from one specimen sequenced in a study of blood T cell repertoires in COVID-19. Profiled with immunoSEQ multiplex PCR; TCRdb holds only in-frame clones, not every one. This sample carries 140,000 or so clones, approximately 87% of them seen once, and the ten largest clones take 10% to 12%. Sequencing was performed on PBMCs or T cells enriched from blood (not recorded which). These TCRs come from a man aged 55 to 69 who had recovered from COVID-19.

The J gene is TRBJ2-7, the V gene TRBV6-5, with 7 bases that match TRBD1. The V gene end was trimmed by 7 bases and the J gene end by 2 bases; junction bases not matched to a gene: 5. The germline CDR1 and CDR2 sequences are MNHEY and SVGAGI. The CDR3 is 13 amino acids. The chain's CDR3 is CASTPTGAYEQYF. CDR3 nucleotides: TGTGCCAGCACCCCAACAGGGGCCTACGAGCAGTACTTC.

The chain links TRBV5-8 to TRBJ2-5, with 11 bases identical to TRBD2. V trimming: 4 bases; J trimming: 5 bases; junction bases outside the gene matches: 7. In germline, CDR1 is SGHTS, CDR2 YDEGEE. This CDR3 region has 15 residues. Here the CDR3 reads CASSHSGGAQETQYF. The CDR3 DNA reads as TGTGCCAGCAGCCATAGCGGGGGGGCTCAGGAGACCCAGTACTTC.

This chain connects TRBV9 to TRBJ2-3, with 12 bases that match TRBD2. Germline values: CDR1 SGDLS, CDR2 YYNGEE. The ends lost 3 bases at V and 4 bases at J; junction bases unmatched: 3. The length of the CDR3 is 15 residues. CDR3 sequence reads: CASSASSGRADTQYF. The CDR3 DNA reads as TGTGCCAGCAGCGCGTCTAGCGGGAGGGCAGATACGCAGTATTTT.

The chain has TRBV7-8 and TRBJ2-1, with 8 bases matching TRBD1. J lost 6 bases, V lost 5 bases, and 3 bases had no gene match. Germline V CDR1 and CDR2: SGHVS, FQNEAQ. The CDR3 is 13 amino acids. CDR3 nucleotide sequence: TGTGCCAGCAGCACTGACAGGGGCAATGAGCAGTTCTTC. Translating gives CASSTDRGNEQFF.

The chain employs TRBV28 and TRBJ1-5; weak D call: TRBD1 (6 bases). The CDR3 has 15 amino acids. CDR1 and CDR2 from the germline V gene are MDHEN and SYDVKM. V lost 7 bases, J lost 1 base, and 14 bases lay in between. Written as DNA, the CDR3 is TGTGCCAGCACCCAACAGGGCTTCAGCAATCAGCCCCAGCATTTT. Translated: CASTQQGFSNQPQHF.

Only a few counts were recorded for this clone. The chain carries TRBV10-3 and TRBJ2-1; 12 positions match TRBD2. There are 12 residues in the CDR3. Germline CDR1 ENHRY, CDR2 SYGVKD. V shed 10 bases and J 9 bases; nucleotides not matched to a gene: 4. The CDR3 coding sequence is TGTGCCACGACTAGCGGGAGCGGTGAGCAGTTCTTC. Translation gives CATTSGSGEQFF.

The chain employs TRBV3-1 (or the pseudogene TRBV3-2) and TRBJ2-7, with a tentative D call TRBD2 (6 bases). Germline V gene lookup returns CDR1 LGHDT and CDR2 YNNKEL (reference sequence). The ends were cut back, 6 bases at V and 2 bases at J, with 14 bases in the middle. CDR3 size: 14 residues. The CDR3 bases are TGTGCCAGCAGATTTAGCGGAGCTACCTACGAGCAGTACTTC. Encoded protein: CASRFSGATYEQYF.

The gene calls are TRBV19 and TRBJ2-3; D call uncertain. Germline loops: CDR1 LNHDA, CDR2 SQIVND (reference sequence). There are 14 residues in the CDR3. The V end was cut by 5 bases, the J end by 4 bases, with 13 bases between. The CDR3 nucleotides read TGTGCCAGTAGTCTGCAACTGAGCGCAGATACGCAGTATTTT. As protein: CASSLQLSADTQYF.

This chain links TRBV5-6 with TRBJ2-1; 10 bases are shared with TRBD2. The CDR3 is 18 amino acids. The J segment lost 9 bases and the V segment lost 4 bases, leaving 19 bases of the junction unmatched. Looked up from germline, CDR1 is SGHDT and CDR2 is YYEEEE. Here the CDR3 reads CASSPPGLAQGGWGEQFF. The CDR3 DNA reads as TGTGCCAGCAGCCCCCCGGGACTAGCGCAGGGGGGGTGGGGTGAGCAGTTCTTC.

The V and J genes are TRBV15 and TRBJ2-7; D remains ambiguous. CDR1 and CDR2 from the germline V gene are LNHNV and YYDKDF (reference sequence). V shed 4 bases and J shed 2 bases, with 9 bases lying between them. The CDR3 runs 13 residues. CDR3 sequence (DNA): TGTGCCACCAGCACAGCCCAGGCCTACGAGCAGTACTTC. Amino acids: CATSTAQAYEQYF.

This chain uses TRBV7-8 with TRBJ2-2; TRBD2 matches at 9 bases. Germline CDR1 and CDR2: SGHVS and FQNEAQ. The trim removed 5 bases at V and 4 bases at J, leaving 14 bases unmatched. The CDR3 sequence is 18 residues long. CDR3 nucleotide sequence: TGTGCCAGCAGCCCCCCGGGACTAGCCGCCGGGGGCACCGGGGAGCTGTTTTTT. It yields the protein CASSPPGLAAGGTGELFF.

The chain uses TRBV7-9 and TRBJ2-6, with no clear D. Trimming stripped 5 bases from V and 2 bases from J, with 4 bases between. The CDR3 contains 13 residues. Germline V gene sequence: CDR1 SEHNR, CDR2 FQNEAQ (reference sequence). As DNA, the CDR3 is TGTGCCAGCAGCACTGCTGGGGCCAACGTCCTGACTTTC. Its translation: CASSTAGANVLTF.

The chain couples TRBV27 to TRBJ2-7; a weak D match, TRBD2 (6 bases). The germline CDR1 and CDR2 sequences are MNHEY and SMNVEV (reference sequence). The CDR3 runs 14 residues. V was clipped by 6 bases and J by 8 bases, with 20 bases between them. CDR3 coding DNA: TGTGCCAGCAGCCAGAAGCTGGAGGGGATTAAGCAGTACTTC. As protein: CASSQKLEGIKQYF.

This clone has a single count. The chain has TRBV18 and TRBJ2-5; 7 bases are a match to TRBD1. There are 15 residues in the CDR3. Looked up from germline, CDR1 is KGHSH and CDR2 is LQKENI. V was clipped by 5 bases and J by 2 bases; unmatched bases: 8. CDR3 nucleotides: TGTGCCAGCTCAGCCTCGGACAGGAGACAAGAGACCCAGTACTTC. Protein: CASSASDRRQETQYF.

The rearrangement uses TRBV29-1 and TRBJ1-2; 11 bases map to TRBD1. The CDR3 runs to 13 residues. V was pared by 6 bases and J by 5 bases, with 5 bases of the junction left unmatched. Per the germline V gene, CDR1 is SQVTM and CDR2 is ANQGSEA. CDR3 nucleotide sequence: TGCAGCGTGGACAGGGGGCCGGGGTATGGCTACACCTTC. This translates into CSVDRGPGYGYTF.

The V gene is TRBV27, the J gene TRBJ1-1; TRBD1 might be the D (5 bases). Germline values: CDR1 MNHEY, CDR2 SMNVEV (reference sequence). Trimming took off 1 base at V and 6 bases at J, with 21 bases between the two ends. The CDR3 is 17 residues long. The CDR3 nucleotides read TGTGCCAGCAGTTTATTGGGGGGAGCCTCAGGGAGGGCTGAAGCTTTCTTT. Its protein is CASSLLGGASGRAEAFF.

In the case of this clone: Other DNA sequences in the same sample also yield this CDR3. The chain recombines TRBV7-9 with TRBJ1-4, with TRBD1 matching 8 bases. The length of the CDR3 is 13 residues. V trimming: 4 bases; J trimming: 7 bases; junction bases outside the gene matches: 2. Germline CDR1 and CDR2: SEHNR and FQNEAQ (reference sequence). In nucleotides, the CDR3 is TGTGCCAGCAGCTCGACAGGGGTTGAAAAACTGTTTTTT. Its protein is CASSSTGVEKLFF.

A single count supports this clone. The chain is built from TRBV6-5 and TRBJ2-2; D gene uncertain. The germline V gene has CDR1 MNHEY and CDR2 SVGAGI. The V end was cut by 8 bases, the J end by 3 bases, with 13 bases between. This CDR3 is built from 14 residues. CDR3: CASHAGLDTGELFF. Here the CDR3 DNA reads TGTGCCAGCCACGCCGGGTTGGACACCGGGGAGCTGTTTTTT.

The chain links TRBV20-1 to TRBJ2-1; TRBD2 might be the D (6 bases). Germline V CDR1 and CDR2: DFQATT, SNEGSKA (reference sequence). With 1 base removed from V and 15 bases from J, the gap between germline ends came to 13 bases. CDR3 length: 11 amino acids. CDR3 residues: CSARVEGLRFF. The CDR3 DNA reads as TGCAGTGCTAGAGTCGAGGGACTCAGGTTCTTC.

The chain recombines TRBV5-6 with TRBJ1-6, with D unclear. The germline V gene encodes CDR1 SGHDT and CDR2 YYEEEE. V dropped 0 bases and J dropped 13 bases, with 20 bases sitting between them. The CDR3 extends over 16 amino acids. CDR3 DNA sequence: TGTGCCAGCAGCTTGGCGAGGCAGAGTGAGGTCGACCCCCTCCACTTT. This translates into CASSLARQSEVDPLHF.

The DNA for the CDR3 is TGTGCCAGCAGCCCCACAGGAGGGGTGGATGAGCAGTTCTTC. Translated, it gives CASSPTGGVDEQFF. This sequence joins TRBV7-6 and TRBJ2-1, with a tentative D call TRBD2 (6 bases). The CDR3 sequence is 14 residues long. Per the germline V gene, CDR1 is SGHVS and CDR2 is FNYEAQ. V lost 5 bases, J lost 8 bases, and 16 bases lay in between.

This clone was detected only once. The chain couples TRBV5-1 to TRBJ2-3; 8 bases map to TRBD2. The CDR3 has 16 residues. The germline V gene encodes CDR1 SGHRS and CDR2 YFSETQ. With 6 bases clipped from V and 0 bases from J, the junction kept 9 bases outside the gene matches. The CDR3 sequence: CASKAGASSSTDTQYF. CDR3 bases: TGCGCCAGCAAAGCGGGGGCATCATCTAGCACAGATACGCAGTATTTT.

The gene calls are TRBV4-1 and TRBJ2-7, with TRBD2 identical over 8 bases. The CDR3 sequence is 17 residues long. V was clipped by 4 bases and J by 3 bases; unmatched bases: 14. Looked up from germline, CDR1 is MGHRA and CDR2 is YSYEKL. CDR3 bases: TGCGCCAGCAGCCGTCCCCTTTCGGGGGGGAAGGGCTACGAGCAGTACTTC. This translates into CASSRPLSGGKGYEQYF.

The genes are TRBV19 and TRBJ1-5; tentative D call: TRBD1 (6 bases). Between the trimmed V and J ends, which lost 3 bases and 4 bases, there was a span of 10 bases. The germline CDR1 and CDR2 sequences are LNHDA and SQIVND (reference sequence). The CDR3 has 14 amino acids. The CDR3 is CASSIQGWNQPQHF. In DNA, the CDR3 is TGTGCCAGTAGTATTCAGGGGTGGAATCAGCCCCAGCATTTT.

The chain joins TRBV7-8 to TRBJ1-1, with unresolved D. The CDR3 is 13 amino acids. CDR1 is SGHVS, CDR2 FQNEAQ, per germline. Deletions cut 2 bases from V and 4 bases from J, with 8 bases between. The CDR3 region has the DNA TGTGCCAGCAGCTTATCGGCAGGCACTGAAGCTTTCTTT. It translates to CASSLSAGTEAFF.

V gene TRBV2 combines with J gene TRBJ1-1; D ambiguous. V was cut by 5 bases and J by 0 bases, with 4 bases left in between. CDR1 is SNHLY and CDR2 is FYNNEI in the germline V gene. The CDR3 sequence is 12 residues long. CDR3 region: CASSPMNTEAFF. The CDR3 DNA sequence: TGTGCCAGCAGTCCAATGAACACTGAAGCTTTCTTT. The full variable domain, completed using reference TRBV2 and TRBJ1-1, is EPEVTQTPSHQVTQMGQEVILRCVPISNHLYFYWYRQILGQKVEFLVSFYNNEISEKSEIFDDQFSVERPDGSNFTLKIRSTKLEDSAMYFCASSPMNTEAFFGQGTRLTVV.

CDR3: CASSQDLTTYEQYF. CDR3 sequence (DNA): TGTGCCAGCAGCCAAGATCTAACTACCTACGAGCAGTACTTC. V usage is TRBV3-1 (or the pseudogene TRBV3-2) and J usage is TRBJ2-7; D not resolved. The CDR3 contains 14 residues. Trimming took 0 bases from V and 2 from J, leaving 8 bases between them. Germline V gene data show CDR1 as LGHDT and CDR2 as YNNKEL (reference sequence).

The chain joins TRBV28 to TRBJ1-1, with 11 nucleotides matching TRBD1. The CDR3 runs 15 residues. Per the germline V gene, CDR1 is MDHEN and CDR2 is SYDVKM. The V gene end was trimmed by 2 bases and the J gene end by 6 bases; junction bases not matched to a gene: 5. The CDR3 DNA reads TGTGCCAGCAGTTTAGGGACAGGGGGTGACCCTGAAGCTTTCTTT. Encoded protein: CASSLGTGGDPEAFF.

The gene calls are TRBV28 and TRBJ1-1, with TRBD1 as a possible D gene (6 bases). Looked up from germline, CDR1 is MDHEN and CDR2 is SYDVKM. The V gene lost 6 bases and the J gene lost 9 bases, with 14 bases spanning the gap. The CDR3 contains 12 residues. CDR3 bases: TGTGCCAGCAGCACAACAGGGCCCCAAGCTTTCTTT. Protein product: CASSTTGPQAFF.

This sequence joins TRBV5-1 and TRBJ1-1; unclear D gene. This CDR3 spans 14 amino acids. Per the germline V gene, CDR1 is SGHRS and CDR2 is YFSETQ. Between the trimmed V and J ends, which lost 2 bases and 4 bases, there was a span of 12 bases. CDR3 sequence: CASSFFETSTEAFF. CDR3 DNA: TGCGCCAGCAGCTTTTTTGAAACCAGCACTGAAGCTTTCTTT.

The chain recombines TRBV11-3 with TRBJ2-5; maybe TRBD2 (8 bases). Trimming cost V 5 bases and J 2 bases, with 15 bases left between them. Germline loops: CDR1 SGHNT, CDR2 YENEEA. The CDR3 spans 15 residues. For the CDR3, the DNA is TGTGCCAGCAGCCCGGGGGGGGACAGACAAGAGACCCAGTACTTC. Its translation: CASSPGGDRQETQYF.

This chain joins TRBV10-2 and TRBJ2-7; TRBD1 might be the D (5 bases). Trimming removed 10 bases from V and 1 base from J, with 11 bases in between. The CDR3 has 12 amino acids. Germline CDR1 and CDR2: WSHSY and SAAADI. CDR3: CATGQISYEQYF. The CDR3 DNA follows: TGCGCCACCGGACAAATATCCTACGAGCAGTACTTC.